The sequence of this T cell receptor (beta chain) was determined in a study of Graves' ophthalmopathy and Graves' hyperthyroidism. Study-wide points: Blood contained most expanded thyroid clonotypes exceeding 0.001 frequency.

The CDR3 extends over 13 amino acids. Per germline, CDR1 GTSNPN and CDR2 SVGIG (reference sequence). V dropped 3 bases and J dropped 7 bases, with 15 bases sitting between them. Concerning this clonotype itself: Antigen unknown.

Clinical symptoms, serum thyroxine, TRAb, thyroid ultrasound and orbital computed tomography formed the basis of diagnosis. PBMCs had their origin in fresh peripheral blood (approximately 9.7 ml). The study amplified TCR beta CDR3 regions using RNA transcripts. Second-round multiplex PCR followed a first-round RT-PCR using HTBI primers. TCRdb recomputed calls from the multiplex PCR reads with MiXCR, one row per CDR3 protein. The data contain 740,000 or so distinct CDR3 sequences, roughly 41% of them singletons. The V gene is TRBV30, the J gene TRBJ1-2; D perhaps matches TRBD1 (6 bases). The receptor comes from an adult man with Graves' ophthalmopathy. Sequencing used peripheral blood. CDR3 sequence reads: CAWSLRRGVGYTF. The CDR3 DNA sequence: TGTGCCTGGAGCCTCCGGAGGGGGGTTGGCTACACCTTC.